The 3 T cell receptor beta chains below come from one sample, sequenced in a study of OX40 agonist ivuxolimab in advanced cancers. The assay was immunoSEQ multiplex PCR, and TCRdb's table has in-frame clones only and misses some. The sample records about 92,000 clones, approximately 90% being singletons. Sample: CD4+ or CD8+ T cells sorted from blood, taken in a trial of the OX40 agonist ivuxolimab. Every receptor here comes from an adult with an advanced solid tumor such as melanoma, head and neck, liver or kidney cancer.

This clone was detected once. The gene calls are TRBV11-2 and TRBJ1-2; D is possibly TRBD1 (5 bases). V lost 5 bases and J 4 bases, leaving 23 bases between the germline ends. Per germline, CDR1 SGHAT and CDR2 FQNNGV. The CDR3 consists of 17 residues. The CDR3 DNA reads TGTGCCAGCAGCCTCTCCCCCCCTCGTGGAGGGACCTATGGCTACACCTTC. Translated: CASSLSPPRGGTYGYTF.

The genes are TRBV19 and TRBJ1-5; D possibly corresponds to TRBD1 (5 bases). The CDR3 sequence is 13 residues long. Germline V CDR1 and CDR2: LNHDA, SQIVND (reference sequence). The V and J ends lost 5 bases and 7 bases respectively, with 12 bases between them. CDR3 sequence reads: CASSVGALQPQHF. The CDR3 DNA reads TGTGCCAGTAGTGTTGGGGCCCTCCAGCCCCAGCATTTT.

The chain carries TRBV7-8 and TRBJ2-3, with 7 bases that match TRBD2. This CDR3 is built from 13 residues. V lost 3 bases and J lost 4; bases outside the gene matches: 1. In germline, CDR1 is SGHVS, CDR2 FQNEAQ. The CDR3 region is CASSFTSADTQYF. CDR3 DNA sequence: TGTGCCAGCAGCTTCACTAGCGCAGATACGCAGTATTTT.